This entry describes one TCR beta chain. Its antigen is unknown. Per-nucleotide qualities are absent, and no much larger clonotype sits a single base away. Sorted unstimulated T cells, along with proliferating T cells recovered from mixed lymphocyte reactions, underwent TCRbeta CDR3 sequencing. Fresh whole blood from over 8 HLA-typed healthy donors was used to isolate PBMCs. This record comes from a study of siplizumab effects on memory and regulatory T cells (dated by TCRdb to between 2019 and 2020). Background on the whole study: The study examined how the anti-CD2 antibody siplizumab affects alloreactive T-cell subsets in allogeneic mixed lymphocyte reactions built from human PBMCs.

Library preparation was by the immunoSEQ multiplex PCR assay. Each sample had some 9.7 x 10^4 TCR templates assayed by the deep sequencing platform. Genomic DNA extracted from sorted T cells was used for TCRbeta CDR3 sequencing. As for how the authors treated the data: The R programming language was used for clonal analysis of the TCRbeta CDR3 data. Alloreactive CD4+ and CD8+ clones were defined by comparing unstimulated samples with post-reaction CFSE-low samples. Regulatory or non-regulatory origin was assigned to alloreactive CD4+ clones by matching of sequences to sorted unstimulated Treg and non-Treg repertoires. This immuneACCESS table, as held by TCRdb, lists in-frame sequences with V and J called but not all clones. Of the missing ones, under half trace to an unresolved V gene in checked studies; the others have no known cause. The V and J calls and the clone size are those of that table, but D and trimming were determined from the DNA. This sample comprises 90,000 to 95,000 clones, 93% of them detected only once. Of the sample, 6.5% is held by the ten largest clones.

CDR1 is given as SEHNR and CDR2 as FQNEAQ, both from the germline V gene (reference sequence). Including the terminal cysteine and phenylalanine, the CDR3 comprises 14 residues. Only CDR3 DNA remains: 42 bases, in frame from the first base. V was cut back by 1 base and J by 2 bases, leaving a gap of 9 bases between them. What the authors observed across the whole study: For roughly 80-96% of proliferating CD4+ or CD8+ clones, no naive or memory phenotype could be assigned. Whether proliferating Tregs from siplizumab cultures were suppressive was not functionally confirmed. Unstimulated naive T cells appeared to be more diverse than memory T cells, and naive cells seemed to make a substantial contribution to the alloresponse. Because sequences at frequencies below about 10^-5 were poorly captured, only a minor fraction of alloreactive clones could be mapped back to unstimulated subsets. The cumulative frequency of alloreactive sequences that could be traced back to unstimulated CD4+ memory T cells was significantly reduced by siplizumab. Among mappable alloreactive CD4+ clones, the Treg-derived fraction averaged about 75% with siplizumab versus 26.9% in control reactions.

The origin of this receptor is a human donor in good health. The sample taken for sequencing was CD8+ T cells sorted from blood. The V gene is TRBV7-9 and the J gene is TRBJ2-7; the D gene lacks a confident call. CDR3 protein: CASSLEDITYEQYF. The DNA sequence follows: TGTGCCAGCAGCTTAGAAGACATTACCTACGAGCAGTACTTC.